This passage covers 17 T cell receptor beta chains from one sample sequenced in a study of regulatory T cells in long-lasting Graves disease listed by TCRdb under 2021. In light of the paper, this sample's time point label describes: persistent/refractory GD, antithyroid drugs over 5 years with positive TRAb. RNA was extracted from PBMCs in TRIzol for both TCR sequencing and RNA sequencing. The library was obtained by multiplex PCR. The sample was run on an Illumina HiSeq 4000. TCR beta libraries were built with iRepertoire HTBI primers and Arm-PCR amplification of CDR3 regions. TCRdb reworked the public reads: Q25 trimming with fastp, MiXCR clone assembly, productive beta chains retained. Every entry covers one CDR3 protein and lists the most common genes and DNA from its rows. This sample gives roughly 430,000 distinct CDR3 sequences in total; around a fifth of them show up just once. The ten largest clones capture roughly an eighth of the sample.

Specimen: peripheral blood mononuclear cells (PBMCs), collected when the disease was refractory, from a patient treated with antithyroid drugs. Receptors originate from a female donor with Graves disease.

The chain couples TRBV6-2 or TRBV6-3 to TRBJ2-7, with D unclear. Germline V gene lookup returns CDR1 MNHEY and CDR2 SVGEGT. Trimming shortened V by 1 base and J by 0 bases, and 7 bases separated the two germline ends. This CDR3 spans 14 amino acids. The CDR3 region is CASSYLRNSYEQYF. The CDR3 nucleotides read TGTGCCAGCAGTTACTTGCGGAACTCCTACGAGCAGTACTTC.

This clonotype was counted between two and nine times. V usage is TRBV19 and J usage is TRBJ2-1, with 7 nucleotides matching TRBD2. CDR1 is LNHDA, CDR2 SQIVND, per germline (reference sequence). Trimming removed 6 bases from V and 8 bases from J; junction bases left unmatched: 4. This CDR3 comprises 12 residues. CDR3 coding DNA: TGTGCCAGTAGCGGGAGGAATTATGAGCAGTTCTTC. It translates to CASSGRNYEQFF. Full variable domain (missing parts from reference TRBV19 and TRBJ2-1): DGGITQSPKYLFRKEGQNVTLSCEQNLNHDAMYWYRQDPGQGLRLIYYSQIVNDFQKGDIAEGYSVSREKKESFPLTVTSAQKNPTAFYLCASSGRNYEQFFGPGTRLTVL.

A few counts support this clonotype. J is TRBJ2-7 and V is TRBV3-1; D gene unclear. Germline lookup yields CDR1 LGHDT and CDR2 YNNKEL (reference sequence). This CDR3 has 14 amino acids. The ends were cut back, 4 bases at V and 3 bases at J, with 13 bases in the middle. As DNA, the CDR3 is TGTGCCAGCAGCCCCTCTGGGCAGCGCTACGAGCAGTACTTC. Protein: CASSPSGQRYEQYF.

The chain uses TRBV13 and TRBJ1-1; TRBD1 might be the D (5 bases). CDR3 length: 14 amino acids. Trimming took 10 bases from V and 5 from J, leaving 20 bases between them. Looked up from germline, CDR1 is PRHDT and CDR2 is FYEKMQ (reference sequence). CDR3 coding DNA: TGTGCCACTATTGGGGGGGGGAGAGAAACTGAAGCTTTCTTT. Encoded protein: CATIGGGRETEAFF.

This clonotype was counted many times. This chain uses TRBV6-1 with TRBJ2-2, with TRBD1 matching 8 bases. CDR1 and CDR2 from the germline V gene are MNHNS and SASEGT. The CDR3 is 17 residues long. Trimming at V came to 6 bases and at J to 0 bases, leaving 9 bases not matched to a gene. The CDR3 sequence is CASRLRSTGANTGELFF. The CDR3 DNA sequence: TGTGCCAGCAGACTACGGTCGACAGGGGCGAACACCGGGGAGCTGTTTTTT.

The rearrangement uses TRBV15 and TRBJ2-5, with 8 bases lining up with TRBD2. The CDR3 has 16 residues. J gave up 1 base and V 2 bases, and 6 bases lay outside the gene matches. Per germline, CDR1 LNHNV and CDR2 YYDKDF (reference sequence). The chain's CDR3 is CATSRKISGAQETQYF. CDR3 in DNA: TGTGCCACCAGCAGAAAAATTAGCGGGGCCCAAGAGACCCAGTACTTC.

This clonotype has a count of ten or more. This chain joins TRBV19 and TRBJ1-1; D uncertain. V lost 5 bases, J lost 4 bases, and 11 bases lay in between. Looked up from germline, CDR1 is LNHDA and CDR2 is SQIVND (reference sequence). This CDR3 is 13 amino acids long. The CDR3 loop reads CASSGVVGTEAFF. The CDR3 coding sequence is TGTGCCAGTAGTGGGGTAGTCGGCACTGAAGCTTTCTTT. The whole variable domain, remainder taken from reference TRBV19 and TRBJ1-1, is DGGITQSPKYLFRKEGQNVTLSCEQNLNHDAMYWYRQDPGQGLRLIYYSQIVNDFQKGDIAEGYSVSREKKESFPLTVTSAQKNPTAFYLCASSGVVGTEAFFGQGTRLTVV.

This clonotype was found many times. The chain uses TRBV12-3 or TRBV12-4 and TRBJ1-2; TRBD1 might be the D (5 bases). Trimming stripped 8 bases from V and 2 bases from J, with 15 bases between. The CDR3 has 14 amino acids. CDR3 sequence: CASLSAGINYGYTF. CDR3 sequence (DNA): TGTGCCAGCCTTTCTGCAGGGATAAACTATGGCTACACCTTC.

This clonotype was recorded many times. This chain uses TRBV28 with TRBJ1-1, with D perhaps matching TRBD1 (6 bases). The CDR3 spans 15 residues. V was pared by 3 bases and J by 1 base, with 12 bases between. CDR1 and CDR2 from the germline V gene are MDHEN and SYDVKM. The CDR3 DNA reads TGTGCCAGCAGTTTTAGGGGCAGGGGGAACACTGAAGCTTTCTTT. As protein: CASSFRGRGNTEAFF.

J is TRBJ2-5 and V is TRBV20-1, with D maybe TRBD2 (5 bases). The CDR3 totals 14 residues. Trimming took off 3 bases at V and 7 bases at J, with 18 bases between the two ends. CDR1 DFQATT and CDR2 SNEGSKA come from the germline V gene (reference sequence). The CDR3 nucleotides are TGCAGTGCTAGGTGGGGTCAGACCCGGGGGACCCAGTACTTC. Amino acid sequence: CSARWGQTRGTQYF.

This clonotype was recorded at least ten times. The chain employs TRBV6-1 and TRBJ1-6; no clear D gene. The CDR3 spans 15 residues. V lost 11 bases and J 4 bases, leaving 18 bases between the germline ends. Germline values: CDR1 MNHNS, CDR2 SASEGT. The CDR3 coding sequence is TGTGCCGGAGGCAGCGGTTACAATTATAATTCACCCCTCCACTTT. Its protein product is CAGGSGYNYNSPLHF.

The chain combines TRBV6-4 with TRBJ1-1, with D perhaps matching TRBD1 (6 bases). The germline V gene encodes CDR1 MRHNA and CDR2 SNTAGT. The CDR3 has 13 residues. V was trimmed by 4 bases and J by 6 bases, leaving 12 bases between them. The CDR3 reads CASSGQAGAEAFF. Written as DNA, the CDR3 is TGTGCCAGCAGTGGACAGGCGGGGGCTGAAGCTTTCTTT.

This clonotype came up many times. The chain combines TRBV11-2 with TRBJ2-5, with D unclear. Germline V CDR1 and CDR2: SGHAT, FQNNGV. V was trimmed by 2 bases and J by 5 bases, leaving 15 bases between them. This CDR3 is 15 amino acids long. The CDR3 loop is CASSLSFSGRETQYF. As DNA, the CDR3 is TGTGCCAGCAGCTTAAGTTTTTCAGGACGGGAGACCCAGTACTTC. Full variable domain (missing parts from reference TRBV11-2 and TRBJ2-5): EAGVAQSPRYKIIEKRQSVAFWCNPISGHATLYWYQQILGQGPKLLIQFQNNGVVDDSQLPKDRFSAERLKGVDSTLKIQPAKLEDSAVYLCASSLSFSGRETQYFGPGTRLLVL.

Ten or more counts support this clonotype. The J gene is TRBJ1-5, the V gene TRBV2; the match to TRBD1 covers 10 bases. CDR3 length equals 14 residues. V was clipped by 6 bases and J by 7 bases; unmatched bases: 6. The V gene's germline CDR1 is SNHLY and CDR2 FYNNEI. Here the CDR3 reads CASRRTGGGQPQHF. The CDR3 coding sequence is TGTGCCAGCAGGAGGACAGGGGGAGGACAGCCCCAGCATTTT. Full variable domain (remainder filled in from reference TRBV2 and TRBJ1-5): EPEVTQTPSHQVTQMGQEVILRCVPISNHLYFYWYRQILGQKVEFLVSFYNNEISEKSEIFDDQFSVERPDGSNFTLKIRSTKLEDSAMYFCASRRTGGGQPQHFGDGTRLSIL.

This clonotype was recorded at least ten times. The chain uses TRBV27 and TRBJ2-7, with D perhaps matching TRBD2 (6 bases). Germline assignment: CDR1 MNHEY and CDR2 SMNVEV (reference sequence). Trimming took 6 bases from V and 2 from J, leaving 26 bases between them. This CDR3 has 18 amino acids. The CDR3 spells CASSPLPHSSGGTYEQYF. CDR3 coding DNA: TGTGCCAGCAGCCCACTTCCCCACAGTAGCGGAGGCACCTACGAGCAGTACTTC.

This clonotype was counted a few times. DNA for the CDR3: TGCAGATCCTGGGCCTACACGAACACTGAAGCTTTCTTT. Translating it yields CRSWAYTNTEAFF. This chain uses TRBV20-1 with TRBJ1-1, with D unresolved. Germline CDR1 and CDR2: DFQATT and SNEGSKA (reference sequence). The length of the CDR3 is 13 residues.

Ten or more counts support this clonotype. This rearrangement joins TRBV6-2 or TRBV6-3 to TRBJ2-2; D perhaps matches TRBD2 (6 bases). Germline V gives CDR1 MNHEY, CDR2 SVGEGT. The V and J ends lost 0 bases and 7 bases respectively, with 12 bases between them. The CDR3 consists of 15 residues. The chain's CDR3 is CASSYSPGLDGELFF. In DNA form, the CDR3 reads TGTGCCAGCAGTTACTCCCCGGGACTGGACGGGGAGCTGTTTTTT.